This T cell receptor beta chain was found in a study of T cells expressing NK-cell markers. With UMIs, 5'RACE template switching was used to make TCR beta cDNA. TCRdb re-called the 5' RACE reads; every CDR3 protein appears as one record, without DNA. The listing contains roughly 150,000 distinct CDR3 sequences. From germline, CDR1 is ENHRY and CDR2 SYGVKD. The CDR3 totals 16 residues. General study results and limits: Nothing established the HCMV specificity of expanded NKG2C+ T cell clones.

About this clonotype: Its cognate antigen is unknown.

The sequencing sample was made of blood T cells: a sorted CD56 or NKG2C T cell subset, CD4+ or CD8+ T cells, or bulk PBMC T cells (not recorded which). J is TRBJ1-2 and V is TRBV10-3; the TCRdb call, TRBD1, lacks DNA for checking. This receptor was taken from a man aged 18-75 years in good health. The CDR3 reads CAIRSETDRGQWGYTF.